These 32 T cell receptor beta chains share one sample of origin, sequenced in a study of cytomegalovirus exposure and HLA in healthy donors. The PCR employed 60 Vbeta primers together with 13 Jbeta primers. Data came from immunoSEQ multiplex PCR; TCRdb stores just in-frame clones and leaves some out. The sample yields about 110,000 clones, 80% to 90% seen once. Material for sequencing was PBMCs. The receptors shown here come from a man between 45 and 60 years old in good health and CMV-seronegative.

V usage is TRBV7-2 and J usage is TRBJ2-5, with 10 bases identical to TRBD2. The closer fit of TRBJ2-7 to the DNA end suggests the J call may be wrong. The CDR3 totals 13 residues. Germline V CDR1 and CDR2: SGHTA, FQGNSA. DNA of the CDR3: TGTGCCAGCAGACTAGCGGGGCCCTACGAGCAGTACTTC. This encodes CASRLAGPYEQYF.

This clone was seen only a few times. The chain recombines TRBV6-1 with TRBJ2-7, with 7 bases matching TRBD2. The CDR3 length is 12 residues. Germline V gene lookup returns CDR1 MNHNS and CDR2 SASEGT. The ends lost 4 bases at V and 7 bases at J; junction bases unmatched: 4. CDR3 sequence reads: CASSGEGWEQYF. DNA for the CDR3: TGTGCCAGCAGTGGGGAGGGATGGGAGCAGTACTTC.

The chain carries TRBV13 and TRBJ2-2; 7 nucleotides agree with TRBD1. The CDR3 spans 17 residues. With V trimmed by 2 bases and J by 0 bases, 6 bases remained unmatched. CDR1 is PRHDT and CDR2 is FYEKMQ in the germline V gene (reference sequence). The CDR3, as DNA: TGTGCCAGCAGCTTATGGGGACAGTTCGCGAACACCGGGGAGCTGTTTTTT. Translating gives CASSLWGQFANTGELFF.

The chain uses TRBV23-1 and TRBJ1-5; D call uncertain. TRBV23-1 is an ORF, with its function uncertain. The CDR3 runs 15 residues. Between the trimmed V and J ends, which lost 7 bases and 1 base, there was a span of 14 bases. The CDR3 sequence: CASIPTPGSNQPQHF. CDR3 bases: TGCGCCAGCATCCCAACGCCGGGGAGCAATCAGCCCCAGCATTTT.

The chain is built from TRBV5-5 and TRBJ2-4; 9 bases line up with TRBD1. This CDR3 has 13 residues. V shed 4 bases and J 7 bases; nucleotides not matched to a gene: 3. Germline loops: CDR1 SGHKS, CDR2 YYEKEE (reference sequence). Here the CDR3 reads CASSPTGGNIQYF. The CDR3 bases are TGTGCCAGCAGCCCAACAGGGGGCAACATTCAGTACTTC. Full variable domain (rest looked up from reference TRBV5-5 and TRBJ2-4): DAGVTQSPTHLIKTRGQQVTLRCSPISGHKSVSWYQQVLGQGPQFIFQYYEKEERGRGNFPDRFSARQFPNYSSELNVNALLLGDSALYLCASSPTGGNIQYFGAGTRLSVL.

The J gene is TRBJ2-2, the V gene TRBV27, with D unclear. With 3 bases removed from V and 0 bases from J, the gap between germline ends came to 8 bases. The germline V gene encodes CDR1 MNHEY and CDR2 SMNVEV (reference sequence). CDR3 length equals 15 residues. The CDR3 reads CASSFGTANTGELFF. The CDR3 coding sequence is TGTGCCAGCAGTTTTGGAACAGCGAACACCGGGGAGCTGTTTTTT.

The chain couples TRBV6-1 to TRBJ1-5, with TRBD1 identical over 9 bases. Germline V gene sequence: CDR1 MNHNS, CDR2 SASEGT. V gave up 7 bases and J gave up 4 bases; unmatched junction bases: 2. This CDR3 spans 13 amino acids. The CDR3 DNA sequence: TGTGCCAGCAACAGGGGGCTGAATCAGCCCCAGCATTTT. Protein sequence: CASNRGLNQPQHF.

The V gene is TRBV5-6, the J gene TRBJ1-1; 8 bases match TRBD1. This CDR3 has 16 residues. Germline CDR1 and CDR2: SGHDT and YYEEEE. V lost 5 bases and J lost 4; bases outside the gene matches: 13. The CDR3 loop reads CASSYGTGGGGTEAFF. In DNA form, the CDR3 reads TGTGCCAGCAGTTATGGGACAGGAGGGGGGGGCACTGAAGCTTTCTTT.

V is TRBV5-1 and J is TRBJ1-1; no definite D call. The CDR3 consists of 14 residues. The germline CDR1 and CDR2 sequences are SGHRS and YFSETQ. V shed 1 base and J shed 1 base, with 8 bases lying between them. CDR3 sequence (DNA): TGCGCCAGCAGCTTGTCTGGGCCGAACACTGAAGCTTTCTTT. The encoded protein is CASSLSGPNTEAFF.

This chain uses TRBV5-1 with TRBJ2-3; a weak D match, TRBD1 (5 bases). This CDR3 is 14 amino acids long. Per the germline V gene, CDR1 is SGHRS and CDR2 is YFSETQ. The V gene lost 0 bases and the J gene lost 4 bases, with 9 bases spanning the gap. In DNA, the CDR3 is TGCGCCAGCAGCTTGGGGGGCGCCGCAGATACGCAGTATTTT. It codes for CASSLGGAADTQYF. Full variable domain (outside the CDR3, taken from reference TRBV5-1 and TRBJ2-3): KAGVTQTPRYLIKTRGQQVTLSCSPISGHRSVSWYQQTPGQGLQFLFEYFSETQRNKGNFPGRFSGRQFSNSRSEMNVSTLELGDSALYLCASSLGGAADTQYFGPGTRLTVL.

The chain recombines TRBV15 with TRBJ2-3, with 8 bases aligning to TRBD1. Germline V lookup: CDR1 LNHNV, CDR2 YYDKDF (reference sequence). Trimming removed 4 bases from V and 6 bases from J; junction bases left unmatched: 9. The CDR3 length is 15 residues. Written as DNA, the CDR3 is TGTGCCACCAGCACTTCCGGGACAGGAGTTGATACGCAGTATTTT. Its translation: CATSTSGTGVDTQYF.

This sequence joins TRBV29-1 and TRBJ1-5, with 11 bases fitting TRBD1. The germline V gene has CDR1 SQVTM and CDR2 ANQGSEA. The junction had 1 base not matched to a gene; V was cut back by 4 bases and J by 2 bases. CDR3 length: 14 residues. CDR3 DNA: TGCAGCGTTGGGACAGGGGGCGGCAATCAGCCCCAGCATTTT. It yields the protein CSVGTGGGNQPQHF.

The CDR3 is CASSDPGTGVDTQYF. The CDR3 coding sequence is TGTGCCAGCAGTGACCCCGGGACAGGGGTAGATACGCAGTATTTT. The J gene is TRBJ2-3, the V gene TRBV6-1, with 10 positions matching TRBD1. CDR3 length: 15 amino acids. The V gene end was trimmed by 3 bases and the J gene end by 5 bases; junction bases not matched to a gene: 5. Germline V CDR1 and CDR2: MNHNS, SASEGT.

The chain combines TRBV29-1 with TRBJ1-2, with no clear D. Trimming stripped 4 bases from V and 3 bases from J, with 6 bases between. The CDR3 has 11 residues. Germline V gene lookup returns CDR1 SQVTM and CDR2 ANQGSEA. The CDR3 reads CSVGGDYGYTF. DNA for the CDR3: TGCAGCGTTGGGGGAGACTATGGCTACACCTTC.

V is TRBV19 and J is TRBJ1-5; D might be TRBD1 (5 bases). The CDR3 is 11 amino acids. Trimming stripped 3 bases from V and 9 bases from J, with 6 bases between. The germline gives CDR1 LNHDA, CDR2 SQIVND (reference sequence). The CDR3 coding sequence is TGTGCCAGTAGTATGGGGGGGCCCCAGCATTTT. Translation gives CASSMGGPQHF.

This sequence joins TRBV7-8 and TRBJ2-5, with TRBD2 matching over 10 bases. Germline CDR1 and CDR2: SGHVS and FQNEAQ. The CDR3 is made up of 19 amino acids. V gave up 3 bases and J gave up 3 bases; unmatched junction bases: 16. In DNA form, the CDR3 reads TGTGCCAGCAGCTTTGCCGCCCTAGCGGGGGCCCTAAGGAAAGAGACCCAGTACTTC. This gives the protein CASSFAALAGALRKETQYF. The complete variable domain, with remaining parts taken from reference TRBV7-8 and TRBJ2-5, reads GAGVSQSPRYKVAKRGQDVALRCDPISGHVSLFWYQQALGQGPEFLTYFQNEAQLDKSGLPSDRFFAERPEGSVSTLKIQRTQQEDSAVYLCASSFAALAGALRKETQYFGPGTRLLVL.

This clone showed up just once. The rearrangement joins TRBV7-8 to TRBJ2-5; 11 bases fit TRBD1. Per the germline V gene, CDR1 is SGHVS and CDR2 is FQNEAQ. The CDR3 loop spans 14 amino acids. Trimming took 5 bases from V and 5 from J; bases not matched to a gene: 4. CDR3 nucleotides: TGTGCCAGCAGCGGACAGGGGGCTATCGAGACCCAGTACTTC. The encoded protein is CASSGQGAIETQYF.

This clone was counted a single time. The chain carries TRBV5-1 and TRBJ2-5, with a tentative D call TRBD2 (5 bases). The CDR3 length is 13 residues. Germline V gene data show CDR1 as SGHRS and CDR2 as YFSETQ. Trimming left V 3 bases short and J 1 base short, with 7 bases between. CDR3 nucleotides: TGCGCCAGCAGCTCGGGGAGCCAAGAGACCCAGTACTTC. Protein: CASSSGSQETQYF.

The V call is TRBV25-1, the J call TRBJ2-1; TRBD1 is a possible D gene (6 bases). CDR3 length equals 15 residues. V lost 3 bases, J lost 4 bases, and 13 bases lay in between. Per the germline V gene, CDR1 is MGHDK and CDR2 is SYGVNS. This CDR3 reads CASSEGAAPYNEQFF. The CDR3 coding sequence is TGTGCCAGCAGTGAGGGGGCCGCACCATACAATGAGCAGTTCTTC.

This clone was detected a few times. Here the CDR3 reads CSVAGHSYEQYV. CDR3 DNA sequence: TGCAGCGTCGCCGGACACTCCTACGAGCAGTACGTC. The chain uses TRBV29-1 and TRBJ2-7; D is perhaps TRBD1 (5 bases). Germline V gene sequence: CDR1 SQVTM, CDR2 ANQGSEA. The CDR3 length is 12 residues. V was clipped by 6 bases and J by 0 bases, with 9 bases between them.

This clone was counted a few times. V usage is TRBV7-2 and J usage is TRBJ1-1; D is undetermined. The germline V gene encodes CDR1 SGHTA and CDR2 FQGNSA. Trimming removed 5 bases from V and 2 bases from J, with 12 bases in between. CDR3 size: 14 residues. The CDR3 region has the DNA TGTGCCAGCAGCCCCAAGAGGTACAACACTGAAGCTTTCTTT. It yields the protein CASSPKRYNTEAFF.

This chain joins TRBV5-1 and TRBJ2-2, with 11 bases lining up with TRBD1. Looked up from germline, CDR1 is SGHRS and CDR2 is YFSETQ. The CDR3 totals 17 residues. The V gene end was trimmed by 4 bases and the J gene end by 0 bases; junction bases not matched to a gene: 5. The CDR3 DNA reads TGCGCCAGCAGCCCCGGACAGGGGGCCTCGAACACCGGGGAGCTGTTTTTT. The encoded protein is CASSPGQGASNTGELFF.

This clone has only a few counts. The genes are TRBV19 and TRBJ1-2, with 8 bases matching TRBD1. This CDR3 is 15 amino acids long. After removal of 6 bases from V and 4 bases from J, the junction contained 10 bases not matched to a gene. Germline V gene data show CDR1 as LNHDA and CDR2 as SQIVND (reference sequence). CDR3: CASSPILQGGYGYTF. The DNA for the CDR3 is TGTGCCAGTAGCCCCATTCTACAGGGGGGCTATGGCTACACCTTC.

The CDR3 DNA reads as TGTGCCAGCAGCGTAATGGGACTAACGACTAGCACAGATACGCAGTATTTT. Translation: CASSVMGLTTSTDTQYF. The chain combines TRBV9 with TRBJ2-3; TRBD2 matches 7 bases. V lost 1 base and J lost 0; bases outside the gene matches: 8. Germline CDR1 is SGDLS and CDR2 is YYNGEE. CDR3 size: 17 residues.

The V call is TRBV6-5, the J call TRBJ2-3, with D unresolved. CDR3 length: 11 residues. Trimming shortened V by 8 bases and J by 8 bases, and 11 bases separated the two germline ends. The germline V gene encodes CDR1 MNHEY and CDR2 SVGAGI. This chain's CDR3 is CASRRGPTQYF. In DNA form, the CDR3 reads TGTGCCAGCCGAAGAGGCCCTACGCAGTATTTT.

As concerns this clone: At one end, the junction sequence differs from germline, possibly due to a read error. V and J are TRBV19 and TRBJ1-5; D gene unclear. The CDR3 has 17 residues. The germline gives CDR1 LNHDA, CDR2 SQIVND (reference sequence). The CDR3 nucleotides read TGTGCCAGTAGTTTAGATCAATGGGCCCTTCTCAATCAGCCCCAGCATTTT. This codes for CASSLDQWALLNQPQHF.

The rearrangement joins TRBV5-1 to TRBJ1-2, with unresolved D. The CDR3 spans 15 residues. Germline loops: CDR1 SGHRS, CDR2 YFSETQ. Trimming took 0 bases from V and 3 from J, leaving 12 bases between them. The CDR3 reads CASSLGAATDYGYTF. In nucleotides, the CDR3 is TGCGCCAGCAGCTTGGGTGCAGCTACAGACTATGGCTACACCTTC.

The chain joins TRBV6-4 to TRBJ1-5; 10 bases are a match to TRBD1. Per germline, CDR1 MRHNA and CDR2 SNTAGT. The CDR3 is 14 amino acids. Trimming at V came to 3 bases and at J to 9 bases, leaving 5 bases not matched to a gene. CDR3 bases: TGTGCCAGCAGTGAGGGACAGGGGAGCGGGCCCCAGCATTTT. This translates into CASSEGQGSGPQHF.

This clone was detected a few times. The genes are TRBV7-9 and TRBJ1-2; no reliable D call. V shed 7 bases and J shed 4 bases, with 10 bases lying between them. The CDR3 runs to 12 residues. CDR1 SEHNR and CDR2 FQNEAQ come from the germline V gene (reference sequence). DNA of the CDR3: TGTGCCAGCACCTTCCTTCTCTATGGCTACACCTTC. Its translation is CASTFLLYGYTF.

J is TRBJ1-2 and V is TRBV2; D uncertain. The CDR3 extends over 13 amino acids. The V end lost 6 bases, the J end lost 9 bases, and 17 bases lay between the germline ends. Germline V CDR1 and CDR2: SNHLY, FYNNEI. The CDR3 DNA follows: TGTGCCAGCAGCCCCCTGGGAGAGAGTCGCTACACCTTC. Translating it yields CASSPLGESRYTF.

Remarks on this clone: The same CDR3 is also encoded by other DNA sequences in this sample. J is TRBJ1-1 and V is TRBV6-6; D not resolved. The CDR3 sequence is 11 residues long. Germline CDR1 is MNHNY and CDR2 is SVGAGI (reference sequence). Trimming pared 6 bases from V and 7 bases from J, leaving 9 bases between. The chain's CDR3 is CASSRAGEAFF. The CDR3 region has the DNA TGTGCCAGCAGCCGGGCGGGTGAAGCTTTCTTT.

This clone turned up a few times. The CDR3 sequence: CASSLASGQPIKPQHF. The CDR3 DNA is TGTGCCAGCAGTCTAGCCTCGGGACAGCCGATCAAGCCCCAGCATTTT. The chain is built from TRBV28 and TRBJ1-5; 7 nucleotides line up with TRBD1. Germline V gene lookup returns CDR1 MDHEN and CDR2 SYDVKM. The V gene end was trimmed by 5 bases and the J gene end by 8 bases; junction bases not matched to a gene: 15. This CDR3 is built from 16 residues.